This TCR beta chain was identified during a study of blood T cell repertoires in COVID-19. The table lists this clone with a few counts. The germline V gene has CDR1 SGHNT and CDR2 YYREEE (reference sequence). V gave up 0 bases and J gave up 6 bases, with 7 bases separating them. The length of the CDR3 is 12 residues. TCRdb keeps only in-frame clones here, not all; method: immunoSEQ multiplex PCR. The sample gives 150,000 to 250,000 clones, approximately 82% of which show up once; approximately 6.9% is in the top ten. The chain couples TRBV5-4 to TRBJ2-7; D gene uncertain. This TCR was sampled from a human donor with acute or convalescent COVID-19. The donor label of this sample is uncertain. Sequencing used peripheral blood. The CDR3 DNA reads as TGTGCCAGCAGCTTGGCCGCGAGCGAGCAGTACTTC. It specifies CASSLAASEQYF.